The clone carrying this TCR beta chain has more than one count but fewer than ten. What it binds is not known. The record originates from a study of post-analysis software for immune sequencing data. Across the study: As for disease course, relapsing-remitting, secondary progressive and progressive-relapsing multiple sclerosis were all included.

The library was made from cDNA and included unique molecular identifiers. In TCRdb, the PCR reads were re-called with MiXCR into one record per CDR3 protein. The table records hundreds of thousands of distinct CDR3 sequences, around 34% of them present only once. The ends were cut back, 5 bases at V and 5 bases at J, with 9 bases in the middle. This CDR3 comprises 12 residues. Germline CDR1 SGHVS, CDR2 FNYEAQ. Study-wide results and limits: Clustering by F measure revealed strong co-clustering among samples prepared together in one batch. Five or six TRBV segments appeared more often in patients than in controls, and TRBV5-6, TRBV5-1 and TRBV20-1 were among these. Compared against controls, patients with multiple sclerosis displayed significantly lower normalized Chao1 diversity.

The receptor was isolated from a girl aged 5 to 17 with multiple sclerosis. The chain uses TRBV7-6 and TRBJ2-5; D is unclear. Sequencing was carried out using blood. CDR3 amino acids: CASSRASETQYF. DNA for the CDR3: TGTGCCAGCAGCCGCGCTAGTGAGACCCAGTACTTC.